The 18 T cell receptor beta chains presented below share a single source sample, sequenced in a study of control samples from healthy donors and cancer patients. Profiled with immunoSEQ multiplex PCR; TCRdb holds only in-frame clones, not every one. The sample gives 100,000 to 120,000 clones, more than 75% of which show up once; around 4% is in the top ten. The sample consisted of PBMCs. The receptors originated from an older woman with lung cancer.

The chain employs TRBV13 and TRBJ2-3, with a possible D match to TRBD2 (5 bases). The CDR3 has 16 amino acids. V gave up 5 bases and J gave up 0 bases, with 15 bases separating them. Germline-derived CDR1 and CDR2 are PRHDT and FYEKMQ (reference sequence). CDR3 sequence reads: CASSTRTDISTDTQYF. CDR3 nucleotides: TGTGCCAGCAGCACGAGGACTGATATTAGCACAGATACGCAGTATTTT.

The chain uses TRBV6-5 and TRBJ2-1; a possible D gene is TRBD2 (6 bases). V lost 2 bases to trimming and J lost 0 bases, with 8 bases between them. The CDR3 covers 15 residues. CDR1 MNHEY and CDR2 SVGAGI come from the germline V gene. The CDR3 is CASSYGGASYNEQFF. CDR3 nucleotides: TGTGCCAGCAGTTACGGCGGGGCCTCCTACAATGAGCAGTTCTTC.

The chain is built from TRBV12-3 or TRBV12-4 and TRBJ2-5, with D perhaps given as TRBD1 or TRBD2 (5 bases each). This CDR3 contains 13 residues. The CDR3 region is CAAGGRIQETQYF. Written as DNA, the CDR3 is TGTGCAGCTGGGGGAAGGATCCAGGAGACCCAGTACTTC.

The V gene is TRBV3-1 (or the pseudogene TRBV3-2), the J gene TRBJ2-7, with TRBD2 identical over 7 bases. Losses at the gene ends were 0 bases for V and 6 bases for J; bases not matched to a gene: 11. Per germline, CDR1 LGHDT and CDR2 YNNKEL (reference sequence). The CDR3 totals 16 residues. The CDR3 is CASSQDGGGGEGEQYF. The CDR3, as DNA: TGTGCCAGCAGCCAAGATGGAGGCGGCGGGGAGGGCGAGCAGTACTTC.

The V call is TRBV2, the J call TRBJ2-2; possible D gene TRBD1, 6 bases. The V and J ends lost 6 bases and 8 bases respectively, with 10 bases between them. This CDR3 has 12 residues. Per the germline V gene, CDR1 is SNHLY and CDR2 is FYNNEI. DNA for the CDR3: TGTGCCAGCAGCGCAGGGGCTGGGGAGCTGTTTTTT. Amino acid sequence: CASSAGAGELFF. The whole variable domain, remainder taken from reference TRBV2 and TRBJ2-2, is EPEVTQTPSHQVTQMGQEVILRCVPISNHLYFYWYRQILGQKVEFLVSFYNNEISEKSEIFDDQFSVERPDGSNFTLKIRSTKLEDSAMYFCASSAGAGELFFGEGSRLTVL.

V gene TRBV9 combines with J gene TRBJ2-7, with D possibly TRBD2 on 6 matching bases. The CDR3 loop spans 15 amino acids. Germline-derived CDR1 and CDR2 are SGDLS and YYNGEE. The V end lost 0 bases, the J end lost 0 bases, and 10 bases lay between the germline ends. CDR3 protein: CASSVGGLSSYEQYF. The CDR3 nucleotides read TGTGCCAGCAGCGTAGGGGGACTGAGCTCCTACGAGCAGTACTTC. Full variable domain (missing parts from reference TRBV9 and TRBJ2-7): DSGVTQTPKHLITATGQRVTLRCSPRSGDLSVYWYQQSLDQGLQFLIQYYNGEERAKGNILERFSAQQFPDLHSELNLSSLELGDSALYFCASSVGGLSSYEQYFGPGTRLTVT.

The rearrangement uses TRBV5-6 and TRBJ2-3; TRBD1 is a possible D gene (5 bases). Looked up from germline, CDR1 is SGHDT and CDR2 is YYEEEE. This CDR3 spans 16 amino acids. V lost 4 bases and J 3 bases, leaving 18 bases between the germline ends. The CDR3 DNA reads as TGTGCCAGCAGCCAGAGAAGGGGATGGAAAACAGATACGCAGTATTTT. It translates to CASSQRRGWKTDTQYF.

The CDR3 reads CASSLRTGGSYEQYF. The CDR3, as DNA: TGTGCCAGCAGTTTAAGGACAGGGGGCTCCTACGAGCAGTACTTC. This rearrangement joins TRBV27 to TRBJ2-7; 10 nucleotides align to TRBD1. Germline V gene data show CDR1 as MNHEY and CDR2 as SMNVEV (reference sequence). The CDR3 is 15 residues long. Trimming took 2 bases from V and 0 from J; bases not matched to a gene: 1.

The V call is TRBV4-2, the J call TRBJ2-1, with 9 bases fitting TRBD1. Per the germline V gene, CDR1 is LGHNA and CDR2 is YNFKEQ. V was clipped by 3 bases and J by 2 bases; unmatched bases: 8. This CDR3 comprises 17 residues. The CDR3 region has the DNA TGTGCCAGCAGCCACGAACAGGGGGCAGGGGCCTACAATGAGCAGTTCTTC. Its translation is CASSHEQGAGAYNEQFF.

This clone came up a few times. The chain carries TRBV11-3 and TRBJ2-7; D possibly corresponds to TRBD2 (5 bases). CDR1 SGHNT and CDR2 YENEEA come from the germline V gene. The CDR3 is 14 amino acids. Deletions cut 1 base from V and 1 base from J, with 8 bases between. The CDR3 sequence: CASSLGTLSYEQYF. CDR3 nucleotides: TGTGCCAGCAGCTTAGGGACTTTATCCTACGAGCAGTACTTC.

The chain carries TRBV4-2 and TRBJ1-2, with D hard to call. Looked up from germline, CDR1 is LGHNA and CDR2 is YNFKEQ. V was pared by 0 bases and J by 3 bases, with 8 bases between. The CDR3 runs to 14 residues. CDR3 coding DNA: TGTGCCAGCAGCCAAGAAAGTCACGACTATGGCTACACCTTC. It is translated as CASSQESHDYGYTF.

This chain joins TRBV5-1 and TRBJ2-6; no clear D gene. The V and J ends lost 1 base and 0 bases respectively, with 5 bases between them. Germline assignment: CDR1 SGHRS and CDR2 YFSETQ. This CDR3 has 15 amino acids. The DNA for the CDR3 is TGCGCCAGCAGCTTGACAGCCTCTGGGGCCAACGTCCTGACTTTC. Translation gives CASSLTASGANVLTF.

V is TRBV2 and J is TRBJ1-2; no clear D. Trimming removed 4 bases from V and 9 bases from J, with 18 bases in between. CDR1 and CDR2 (germline): SNHLY, FYNNEI. This CDR3 is 14 amino acids long. The CDR3 here is CASSAAVPSGRYTF. Here the CDR3 DNA reads TGTGCCAGCAGTGCAGCGGTACCGAGCGGTCGCTACACCTTC.

Only a few counts were recorded for this clone. This chain uses TRBV5-1 with TRBJ1-1; 9 nucleotides agree with TRBD1. Germline values: CDR1 SGHRS, CDR2 YFSETQ. The CDR3 consists of 15 residues. With V trimmed by 4 bases and J by 1 base, 5 bases remained unmatched. The CDR3 is CASSIGQGKNTEAFF. The CDR3, as DNA: TGCGCCAGCAGCATCGGACAGGGGAAGAACACTGAAGCTTTCTTT.

This clone appeared once. This chain joins TRBV4-2 and TRBJ1-2, with no clear D. The germline CDR1 and CDR2 sequences are LGHNA and YNFKEQ. This CDR3 spans 12 amino acids. V was cut by 1 base and J by 3 bases, with 3 bases left in between. CDR3 region: CASSQVDYGYTF. CDR3 coding DNA: TGTGCCAGCAGCCAAGTAGACTATGGCTACACCTTC.

The chain links TRBV3-1 (or the pseudogene TRBV3-2) to TRBJ2-1; no reliable D call. V lost 0 bases to trimming and J lost 3 bases, with 18 bases between them. The CDR3 loop spans 18 amino acids. Germline V gene lookup returns CDR1 LGHDT and CDR2 YNNKEL (reference sequence). In nucleotides, the CDR3 is TGTGCCAGCAGCCAAGACGGTACCCTATCCTCCCGCTACAATGAGCAGTTCTTC. It specifies CASSQDGTLSSRYNEQFF.

The V and J genes are TRBV3-1 (or the pseudogene TRBV3-2) and TRBJ2-3, with 8 bases fitting TRBD2. V trimming: 4 bases; J trimming: 6 bases; junction bases outside the gene matches: 12. The CDR3 is 16 residues long. CDR1 is LGHDT and CDR2 is YNNKEL in the germline V gene (reference sequence). The CDR3, as DNA: TGTGCCAGCAGCCCACAAAGCGGGGGCGCGAGGGATACGCAGTATTTT. This encodes CASSPQSGGARDTQYF.

The chain uses TRBV29-1 and TRBJ2-1; 7 nucleotides agree with TRBD2. The CDR3 extends over 12 amino acids. V lost 8 bases and J lost 8; bases outside the gene matches: 9. Germline values: CDR1 SQVTM, CDR2 ANQGSEA. The CDR3 spells CSIGRSTYEQFF. The CDR3 nucleotides read TGCAGCATCGGGAGGAGTACCTATGAGCAGTTCTTC.